This TCR beta chain is drawn from a study of T cell responses to AZD1222 COVID-19 vaccine. CDR1 and CDR2 from the germline V gene are MNHNS and SASEGT. V lost 1 base and J 5 bases, leaving 11 bases between the germline ends. CDR3 length equals 15 residues. General study points: Distributed over spike, vaccine-associated CD4 TCRs predominated at 160-218 and 743-854. Most donors were white British and more were female, and clonal diversity was possibly underestimated. Nearly half of spike-specific TCRs reportedly go after variant regions that carry no mutations.

Details on this clone: Its matching antigen is unknown.

Clones were sequenced by immunoSEQ multiplex PCR, and TCRdb holds only the in-frame ones, with some missing. The data hold over 95,000 clones, with about 87% observed a single time. The sample was peripheral blood, taken 28 days after the second AZD1222 dose. The receptor comes from an adult who received the AZD1222 COVID-19 vaccine. The chain employs TRBV6-1 and TRBJ2-2; D possibly matches TRBD1 or TRBD2 (6 bases each). The CDR3 region is CASSEVGGGTGELFF. The DNA of the CDR3 is TGTGCCAGCAGTGAAGTTGGAGGGGGTACCGGGGAGCTGTTTTTT.